The 28 T cell receptor beta chains below were found in one sample sequenced in a study of somatic mutations in cytotoxic T cells in rheumatoid arthritis. TCRdb's table, derived via immunoSEQ multiplex PCR, lists solely in-frame clones and lacks some. Among 10,000 or so clones listed, about four fifths were seen once. The sequenced sample was CD8+ T cells sorted from blood. Every receptor here comes from a woman aged 50 to 60 in good health.

The chain links TRBV5-1 to TRBJ1-3, with a tentative D call TRBD1 (5 bases). Germline V lookup: CDR1 SGHRS, CDR2 YFSETQ. The CDR3 sequence is 14 residues long. The CDR3 DNA sequence: TGCGCTTTGAAGGGGAGGGCCTCTGGAAACACCATATATTTT. It specifies CALKGRASGNTIYF.

The V and J genes are TRBV9 and TRBJ2-7, with D tentatively TRBD2 (7 bases). Germline V CDR1 and CDR2: SGDLS, YYNGEE. V was pared by 0 bases and J by 4 bases, with 14 bases between. This CDR3 has 15 amino acids. CDR3 DNA sequence: TGTGCCAGCAGCGTAGTGGCGGGGGCTGAGTACGAGCAGTACTTC. Residues: CASSVVAGAEYEQYF.

J is TRBJ2-1 and V is TRBV7-3; 7 positions match TRBD2. Germline V gene data show CDR1 as SGHTA and CDR2 as FQGTGA. CDR3 length: 14 residues. The V gene end was trimmed by 5 bases and the J gene end by 3 bases; junction bases not matched to a gene: 4. CDR3 in amino acids: CASSEGLDYNEQFF. CDR3 sequence (DNA): TGTGCCAGCAGCGAAGGACTAGACTACAATGAGCAGTTCTTC.

V is TRBV9 and J is TRBJ2-3, with D unclear. The CDR3 spans 12 residues. From germline, CDR1 is SGDLS and CDR2 YYNGEE. The germline V and J ends were trimmed by 3 bases and 10 bases, with 12 bases remaining between them. CDR3 residues: CASSANSGSQYF. The CDR3 DNA reads as TGTGCCAGCAGCGCAAACAGTGGGTCGCAGTATTTT.

The rearrangement joins TRBV19 to TRBJ2-1; a weak D match, TRBD2 (5 bases). Trimming shortened V by 7 bases and J by 7 bases, and 14 bases separated the two germline ends. Germline CDR1 reads LNHDA; CDR2 reads SQIVND (reference sequence). The CDR3 consists of 13 residues. The CDR3 loop reads CASKDGIVNEQFF. In DNA, the CDR3 is TGTGCCAGTAAAGACGGGATTGTAAATGAGCAGTTCTTC.

This clone is a singleton in its sample. This chain connects TRBV11-2 to TRBJ2-3; 7 positions match TRBD1. After removal of 7 bases from V and 1 base from J, the junction contained 8 bases not matched to a gene. Germline-derived CDR1 and CDR2 are SGHAT and FQNNGV. This CDR3 is 15 amino acids long. As DNA, the CDR3 is TGTGCCAGCACCCCCCCAGACAGGGGCACAGATACGCAGTATTTT. It translates to CASTPPDRGTDTQYF.

The chain has TRBV5-4 and TRBJ1-2; 9 nucleotides match TRBD1. There are 15 residues in the CDR3. Germline CDR1 is SGHNT and CDR2 is YYREEE (reference sequence). J was trimmed by 6 bases and V by 4 bases; bases with no gene match: 10. CDR3 nucleotides: TGTGCCAGCAGCACCTGGACAGGGGAGGGTCATGGCTACACCTTC. Its protein product is CASSTWTGEGHGYTF. Full variable domain (remainder filled in from reference TRBV5-4 and TRBJ1-2): ETGVTQSPTHLIKTRGQQVTLRCSSQSGHNTVSWYQQALGQGPQFIFQYYREEENGRGNFPPRFSGLQFPNYSSELNVNALELDDSALYLCASSTWTGEGHGYTFGSGTRLTVV.

This clone occurred a few times. Here the CDR3 DNA reads TGTGCCAGCAGCTTAGGTGAGGAGTTCACAGATACGCAGTATTTT. Amino acid sequence: CASSLGEEFTDTQYF. This sequence joins TRBV11-2 and TRBJ2-3; D is uncertain. The ends were cut back, 1 base at V and 2 bases at J, with 10 bases in the middle. The CDR3 has 15 residues. From germline, CDR1 is SGHAT and CDR2 FQNNGV.

The chain links TRBV2 to TRBJ2-7; TRBD1 matches at 7 bases. Germline CDR1 is SNHLY and CDR2 is FYNNEI. J gave up 5 bases and V 6 bases, and 10 bases lay outside the gene matches. The CDR3 runs 14 residues. This chain's CDR3 is CASRRSLGGHEQYF. The CDR3 DNA sequence: TGTGCCAGCAGAAGAAGTTTAGGGGGCCACGAGCAGTACTTC.

This clone was recorded once. J is TRBJ2-6 and V is TRBV9, with a tentative D call TRBD2 (5 bases). This CDR3 region has 14 residues. In germline, CDR1 is SGDLS, CDR2 YYNGEE. V dropped 4 bases and J dropped 4 bases, with 9 bases sitting between them. CDR3 residues: CASSSGGGANVLTF. The CDR3 DNA sequence: TGTGCCAGCAGCTCAGGCGGGGGGGCCAACGTCCTGACTTTC.

The J gene is TRBJ2-1, the V gene TRBV5-4, with 11 bases fitting TRBD1. The CDR3 is made up of 15 amino acids. Germline CDR1 is SGHNT and CDR2 is YYREEE (reference sequence). Trimming took 3 bases from V and 6 from J; bases not matched to a gene: 5. CDR3 residues: CASSWGQGGSNEQFF. The CDR3, as DNA: TGTGCCAGCAGCTGGGGACAGGGGGGGAGCAATGAGCAGTTCTTC.

This chain links TRBV27 with TRBJ1-1; 9 bases are shared with TRBD1. With 7 bases clipped from V and 1 base from J, the junction kept 4 bases outside the gene matches. This CDR3 is 14 amino acids long. Germline V gives CDR1 MNHEY, CDR2 SMNVEV (reference sequence). CDR3 nucleotides: TGTGCCAGCAATCAACAGGGGGCGAACACTGAAGCTTTCTTT. Protein sequence: CASNQQGANTEAFF.

The chain carries TRBV2 and TRBJ2-2; 8 bases align to TRBD1. Germline loops: CDR1 SNHLY, CDR2 FYNNEI. The CDR3 totals 15 residues. V gave up 11 bases and J gave up 4 bases; unmatched junction bases: 12. The CDR3 nucleotides are TGTGCCGCCTCCCAGGGGGCCGAGAGCACCGGGGAGCTGTTTTTT. Its protein is CAASQGAESTGELFF.

The rearrangement links TRBV7-2 to TRBJ1-4, with D possibly matching TRBD1 (6 bases). The CDR3 length is 13 residues. Germline V CDR1 and CDR2: SGHTA, FQGNSA. Trimming stripped 5 bases from V and 9 bases from J, with 13 bases between. CDR3: CASSTEGHQKLFF. As DNA, the CDR3 is TGTGCCAGCAGCACAGAGGGACACCAAAAACTGTTTTTT.

This clone was seen only once. The chain carries TRBV7-8 and TRBJ1-1; D uncertain. The germline V gene has CDR1 SGHVS and CDR2 FQNEAQ. V was clipped by 6 bases and J by 5 bases, with 10 bases between them. The CDR3 contains 12 residues. The CDR3 sequence: CASSRTQTEAFF. DNA of the CDR3: TGTGCCAGCAGTCGGACTCAGACTGAAGCTTTCTTT.

A few counts support this clone. The rearrangement links TRBV6-1 to TRBJ2-7, with TRBD1 matching over 10 bases. The CDR3 totals 12 residues. Germline CDR1 and CDR2: MNHNS and SASEGT. V lost 8 bases, J lost 3 bases, and 1 base stayed unmatched. CDR3 sequence reads: CASRDRGYEQYF. CDR3 sequence (DNA): TGTGCCAGCCGGGACAGGGGCTACGAGCAGTACTTC.

J is TRBJ2-3 and V is TRBV9; 7 nucleotides match TRBD2. CDR1 and CDR2 from the germline V gene are SGDLS and YYNGEE. The CDR3 contains 14 residues. The J segment lost 4 bases and the V segment lost 0 bases, leaving 2 bases of the junction unmatched. The CDR3 DNA reads as TGTGCCAGCAGCGTAGAACTAGCGCCAGATACGCAGTATTTT. It encodes CASSVELAPDTQYF.

V gene TRBV29-1 combines with J gene TRBJ2-1; D is unresolved. The germline CDR1 and CDR2 sequences are SQVTM and ANQGSEA. Trimming cost V 3 bases and J 6 bases, with 9 bases left between them. The CDR3 is made up of 12 amino acids. For the CDR3, the DNA is TGCAGCGTTGAGGAGAACTTCAATGAGCAGTTCTTC. Protein product: CSVEENFNEQFF.

In this sample, this clone turned up once. V is TRBV7-9 and J is TRBJ1-2; 7 bases agree with TRBD1. CDR3 length: 14 amino acids. The germline gives CDR1 SEHNR, CDR2 FQNEAQ (reference sequence). Trimming removed 2 bases from V and 8 bases from J; junction bases left unmatched: 8. CDR3 DNA sequence: TGTGCCAGCAGCTTATCCGGGACAGTGGAAGGCTACACCTTC. Its protein product is CASSLSGTVEGYTF.

This clone was seen a few times. In DNA, the CDR3 is TGTGCCAGCAGTGAAACCGGGACTAGCGGGAGCGGGCAGTTCTTC. It yields the protein CASSETGTSGSGQFF. The gene calls are TRBV6-1 and TRBJ2-1; 14 bases are a match to TRBD2. The germline V gene encodes CDR1 MNHNS and CDR2 SASEGT. Losses at the gene ends were 2 bases for V and 12 bases for J; bases not matched to a gene: 6. CDR3 size: 15 residues.

The chain has TRBV6-6 and TRBJ2-5; 8 bases are shared with TRBD1. V gave up 6 bases and J gave up 4 bases; unmatched junction bases: 4. The CDR3 sequence is 13 residues long. Germline CDR1 is MNHNY and CDR2 is SVGAGI (reference sequence). CDR3 DNA: TGTGCCAGCAGCCCGACAGGGGTAGAGACCCAGTACTTC. Its protein is CASSPTGVETQYF.

In its sample, this clone was seen a few times. One base separates it from a far larger clone, so it is likely a read error. The rearrangement uses TRBV4-2 and TRBJ2-1; D gene uncertain. Germline V lookup: CDR1 LGHNA, CDR2 YNFKEQ. The CDR3 runs to 14 residues. CDR3 sequence: CASSQGTSYNQQFF. CDR3 DNA sequence: TGTGCCAGCAGCCAGGGCACCTCCTACAATCAGCAGTTCTTC.

The chain links TRBV2 to TRBJ1-2, with TRBD1 matching 7 bases. Germline assignment: CDR1 SNHLY and CDR2 FYNNEI. The trim removed 3 bases at V and 2 bases at J, leaving 12 bases unmatched. The CDR3 is 17 residues long. CDR3 in amino acids: CASSDRKTGSSNYGYTF. The CDR3 nucleotides read TGTGCCAGCAGTGATCGAAAGACAGGGAGTTCCAACTATGGCTACACCTTC. Based on the CDR3 plus reference TRBV2 and TRBJ1-2, the full variable domain is EPEVTQTPSHQVTQMGQEVILRCVPISNHLYFYWYRQILGQKVEFLVSFYNNEISEKSEIFDDQFSVERPDGSNFTLKIRSTKLEDSAMYFCASSDRKTGSSNYGYTFGSGTRLTVV.

V and J are TRBV8-2 and TRBJ2-6; TRBD1 is taken as the D call from the table, unchecked against the DNA. TRBV8-2 is given as a pseudogene. The CDR3 runs to 17 residues. The CDR3 region is CGMLTKITQSRANVLTF. CDR3 coding DNA: TGTGGCATGTTAACCAAGATAACACAAAGTCGGGCCAACGTCCTGACTTTC.

The chain links TRBV6-5 to TRBJ2-7, with 8 bases matching TRBD1. Germline CDR1 and CDR2: MNHEY and SVGAGI. The CDR3 loop spans 14 amino acids. After removal of 6 bases from V and 3 bases from J, the junction contained 7 bases not matched to a gene. The CDR3 region has the DNA TGTGCCAGCAGCTCGGGACAGGTCAACTACGAGCAGTACTTC. Its translation is CASSSGQVNYEQYF.

V gene TRBV19 combines with J gene TRBJ1-1; D perhaps matches TRBD1 (5 bases). V lost 4 bases to trimming and J lost 5 bases, with 8 bases between them. The length of the CDR3 is 12 residues. Looked up from germline, CDR1 is LNHDA and CDR2 is SQIVND (reference sequence). CDR3 in amino acids: CASSTGRTEAFF. In nucleotides, the CDR3 is TGTGCCAGTAGTACAGGGCGAACTGAAGCTTTCTTT.

The chain is built from TRBV6-5 and TRBJ1-1, with TRBD1 matching 7 bases. The CDR3 has 14 amino acids. V was pared by 2 bases and J by 5 bases, with 5 bases of the junction left unmatched. CDR1 and CDR2 from the germline V gene are MNHEY and SVGAGI. This chain's CDR3 is CASSYHRGRTEAFF. The CDR3 coding sequence is TGTGCCAGCAGTTACCACAGGGGTAGGACTGAAGCTTTCTTT.

This clone was seen just once. The genes are TRBV2 and TRBJ2-3; no firm D call. The CDR3 contains 13 residues. With 10 bases removed from V and 2 bases from J, the gap between germline ends came to 13 bases. The germline gives CDR1 SNHLY, CDR2 FYNNEI. The CDR3 DNA is TGTGCCACCCTAGGCTCCTCCACAGATACGCAGTATTTT. It specifies CATLGSSTDTQYF.